The 10 T cell receptor beta chains below all came from one sample that was sequenced in a study of graft-versus-host responses after intestinal transplantation. Antigens of these TCRs are unknown. Sequencing was performed with immunoSEQ multiplex PCR; in TCRdb, only in-frame clones are kept and a portion is missing. The table shows 90,000 to 120,000 clones, with roughly 87% occurring only once. The source was unstimulated CD4+ T cells sorted from spleen or lymph node cells, collected before intestinal transplant. The receptor set was obtained from a human donor who received an intestinal transplant.

The chain couples TRBV5-4 to TRBJ2-5; D might be TRBD2 (5 bases). The CDR3 has 14 residues. Germline assignment: CDR1 SGHNT and CDR2 YYREEE (reference sequence). Trimming pared 0 bases from V and 5 bases from J, leaving 11 bases between. The CDR3 nucleotides are TGTGCCAGCAGCTTGGCGGGGTCGGGGGAGACCCAGTACTTC. The encoded protein is CASSLAGSGETQYF.

This chain links TRBV2 with TRBJ2-2; 9 bases fit TRBD2. Per germline, CDR1 SNHLY and CDR2 FYNNEI. The CDR3 spans 15 residues. V trimming: 7 bases; J trimming: 8 bases; junction bases outside the gene matches: 11. CDR3 amino acids: CASKKESLAGGELFF. The CDR3 bases are TGTGCCAGCAAGAAGGAGTCCCTAGCGGGAGGGGAGCTGTTTTTT. The full variable domain, completed using reference TRBV2 and TRBJ2-2, is EPEVTQTPSHQVTQMGQEVILRCVPISNHLYFYWYRQILGQKVEFLVSFYNNEISEKSEIFDDQFSVERPDGSNFTLKIRSTKLEDSAMYFCASKKESLAGGELFFGEGSRLTVL.

The chain employs TRBV7-9 and TRBJ2-3; no firm D call. This CDR3 has 13 amino acids. The V end was cut by 0 bases, the J end by 4 bases, with 5 bases between. Germline V gene lookup returns CDR1 SEHNR and CDR2 FQNEAQ (reference sequence). The CDR3 sequence: CASSLARPDTQYF. DNA of the CDR3: TGTGCCAGCAGCTTAGCGCGCCCAGATACGCAGTATTTT.

The genes are TRBV4-1 and TRBJ1-1; 11 bases align to TRBD1. The CDR3 has 18 amino acids. The junction had 11 bases not matched to a gene; V was cut back by 1 base and J by 4 bases. CDR1 is MGHRA, CDR2 YSYEKL, per germline. The CDR3 nucleotides read TGCGCCAGCAGCCAAGTTCGCGTCCGGACAGGGGGCGCCACTGAAGCTTTCTTT. Amino acid sequence: CASSQVRVRTGGATEAFF.

The rearrangement joins TRBV9 to TRBJ1-2; D is uncertain. Germline-derived CDR1 and CDR2 are SGDLS and YYNGEE. Trimming pared 3 bases from V and 3 bases from J, leaving 12 bases between. This CDR3 comprises 14 residues. For the CDR3, the DNA is TGTGCCAGCAGCGCCCCCGTGGGCGACTATGGCTACACCTTC. Protein sequence: CASSAPVGDYGYTF.

The V and J genes are TRBV28 and TRBJ2-5; D perhaps matches TRBD2 (6 bases). Trimming took 6 bases from V and 5 from J, leaving 19 bases between them. Germline-derived CDR1 and CDR2 are MDHEN and SYDVKM. This CDR3 is 15 amino acids long. Here the CDR3 DNA reads TGTGCCAGCAGCCTAGGCGGGGATAGTCAGGAGACCCAGTACTTC. Protein: CASSLGGDSQETQYF.

The chain combines TRBV19 with TRBJ2-3; 7 nucleotides match TRBD2. Trimming removed 4 bases from V and 1 base from J; junction bases left unmatched: 2. The CDR3 totals 14 residues. Germline lookup yields CDR1 LNHDA and CDR2 SQIVND (reference sequence). The CDR3 region is CASSTTSRTDTQYF. The CDR3 bases are TGTGCCAGTAGTACGACTAGCCGCACAGATACGCAGTATTTT.

The rearrangement uses TRBV5-1 and TRBJ2-7; 8 bases are shared with TRBD2. The CDR3 loop spans 15 amino acids. Germline V CDR1 and CDR2: SGHRS, YFSETQ. The V segment lost 0 bases and the J segment 2 bases; nucleotides outside the gene matches: 4. The CDR3 DNA sequence: TGCGCCAGCAGCTTGGTTAGCGGGGCCACCTACGAGCAGTACTTC. It is translated as CASSLVSGATYEQYF.

DNA of the CDR3: TGTGCCAGCTCACCGTCGGCGGGGGGCACAGATACGCAGTATTTT. Translation gives CASSPSAGGTDTQYF. The V gene is TRBV18, the J gene TRBJ2-3; 7 nucleotides match TRBD2. This CDR3 contains 15 residues. V lost 3 bases, J lost 1 base, and 4 bases stayed unmatched. Germline values: CDR1 KGHSH, CDR2 LQKENI.

The rearrangement joins TRBV11-3 to TRBJ2-2, with D perhaps matching TRBD2 (7 bases). This CDR3 region has 14 residues. V shed 1 base and J shed 6 bases, with 9 bases lying between them. From germline, CDR1 is SGHNT and CDR2 YENEEA. The CDR3 region has the DNA TGTGCCAGCAGCTTAGGGGGGGGCTCCGGGGAGCTGTTTTTT. Protein product: CASSLGGGSGELFF. The complete variable domain, with remaining parts taken from reference TRBV11-3 and TRBJ2-2, reads EAGVVQSPRYKIIEKKQPVAFWCNPISGHNTLYWYLQNLGQGPELLIRYENEEAVDDSQLPKDRFSAERLKGVDSTLKIQPAELGDSAVYLCASSLGGGSGELFFGEGSRLTVL.